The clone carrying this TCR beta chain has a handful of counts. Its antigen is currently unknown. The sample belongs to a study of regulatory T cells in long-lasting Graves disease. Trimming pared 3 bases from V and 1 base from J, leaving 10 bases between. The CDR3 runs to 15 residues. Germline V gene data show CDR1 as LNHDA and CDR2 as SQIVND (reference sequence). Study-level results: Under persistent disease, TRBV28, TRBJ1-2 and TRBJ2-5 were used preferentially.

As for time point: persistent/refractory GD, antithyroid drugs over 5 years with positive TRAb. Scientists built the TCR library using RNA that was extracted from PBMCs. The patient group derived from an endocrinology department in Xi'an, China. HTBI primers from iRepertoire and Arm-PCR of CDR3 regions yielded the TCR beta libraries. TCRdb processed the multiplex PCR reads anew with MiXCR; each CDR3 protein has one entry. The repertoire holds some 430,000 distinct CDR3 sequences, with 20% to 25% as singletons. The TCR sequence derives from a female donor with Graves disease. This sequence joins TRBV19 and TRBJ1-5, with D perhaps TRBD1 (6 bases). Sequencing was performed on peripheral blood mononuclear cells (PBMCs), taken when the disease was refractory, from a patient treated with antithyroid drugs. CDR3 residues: CASSMTGESNQPQHF. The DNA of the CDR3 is TGTGCCAGTAGTATGACAGGAGAAAGCAATCAGCCCCAGCATTTT.